One sample yielded the 29 T cell receptor beta chains listed below, sequenced in a study of T cells after yellow fever vaccination. TCRdb reprocessed the 5' RACE reads via MiXCR and lists one record per CDR3 protein. The sample carries about 150,000 distinct CDR3 sequences, approximately 6.2% recorded once. The sequencing here drew on CD4+ T cells sorted from PBMCs, taken on the day of the first yellow fever vaccination. The receptor set was obtained from a man aged 18 to 30 who received the YFV17D yellow fever vaccine.

The V call is TRBV29-1, the J call TRBJ1-2; D may be TRBD1 (5 bases). Trimming took 7 bases from V and 4 from J, leaving 16 bases between them. CDR3 length equals 13 residues. Germline lookup yields CDR1 SQVTM and CDR2 ANQGSEA. The DNA for the CDR3 is TGCAGCGCCATGCGGGGCAACAGCTATGGCTACACCTTC. Translated, it gives CSAMRGNSYGYTF.

The chain has TRBV5-4 and TRBJ2-5; 13 bases fit TRBD2. After removal of 4 bases from V and 4 bases from J, the junction contained 4 bases not matched to a gene. The CDR3 sequence is 15 residues long. CDR1 is SGHNT, CDR2 YYREEE, per germline (reference sequence). In nucleotides, the CDR3 is TGTGCCAGCAGCACCAGGACTAGCGGGGGAGAGACCCAGTACTTC. Translation: CASSTRTSGGETQYF.

At least ten counts were recorded for this clonotype. V and J are TRBV24-1 and TRBJ2-5, with 7 bases lining up with TRBD1. The germline CDR1 and CDR2 sequences are KGHDR and SFDVKD. This CDR3 is built from 16 residues. V gave up 9 bases and J gave up 2 bases; unmatched junction bases: 14. CDR3 bases: TGTGCCACCCATGCGCTGACAGGGTCAGGACAAGAGACCCAGTACTTC. It codes for CATHALTGSGQETQYF.

The chain uses TRBV5-6 and TRBJ2-7; unclear D gene. This CDR3 is built from 12 residues. Trimming removed 1 base at V and 11 bases at J, with 13 bases between. CDR1 SGHDT and CDR2 YYEEEE come from the germline V gene. As DNA, the CDR3 is TGTGCCAGCAGCTTGTTTGAGACCGAAGAGTACGTC. Protein sequence: CASSLFETEEYV.

This clonotype appeared a few times. J is TRBJ2-3 and V is TRBV20-1; a weak D match, TRBD1 (6 bases). CDR3 length equals 15 residues. The V and J ends lost 6 bases and 4 bases respectively, with 20 bases between them. Germline CDR1 reads DFQATT; CDR2 reads SNEGSKA (reference sequence). The CDR3 loop is CSATAGVLGADTQYF. CDR3 coding DNA: TGCAGTGCAACGGCAGGGGTTCTAGGGGCAGATACGCAGTATTTT.

This clonotype showed up many times. The rearrangement uses TRBV20-1 and TRBJ1-4; D unclear. V was shortened by 1 base and J by 7 bases, with 16 bases between the two germline ends. CDR1 DFQATT and CDR2 SNEGSKA come from the germline V gene (reference sequence). The CDR3 contains 15 residues. The CDR3 spells CSARAPSSAGEKLFF. In DNA form, the CDR3 reads TGCAGTGCTAGAGCCCCATCGAGTGCGGGTGAAAAACTGTTTTTT.

This clonotype was seen many times. The chain employs TRBV5-6 and TRBJ2-1; 9 nucleotides line up with TRBD2. The CDR3 totals 14 residues. Germline lookup yields CDR1 SGHDT and CDR2 YYEEEE. V shed 0 bases and J 7 bases; nucleotides not matched to a gene: 2. As DNA, the CDR3 is TGTGCCAGCAGCTTGGTGCGGGGGGGTAATGAGCAGTTCTTC. This gives the protein CASSLVRGGNEQFF.

CDR3 loop: CASSFYDITDTQYF. CDR3 in DNA: TGTGCCAGCAGTTTTTATGACATAACAGATACGCAGTATTTT. The rearrangement joins TRBV12-3 or TRBV12-4 to TRBJ2-3; no clear D. There are 14 residues in the CDR3. The V gene lost 3 bases and the J gene lost 3 bases, with 10 bases spanning the gap.

This clonotype appeared many times. This chain connects TRBV7-2 to TRBJ2-3; D gene uncertain. From germline, CDR1 is SGHTA and CDR2 FQGNSA. V gave up 3 bases and J gave up 2 bases, with 3 bases separating them. The CDR3 contains 12 residues. The chain's CDR3 is CASSFYTDTQYF. For the CDR3, the DNA is TGTGCCAGCAGCTTTTACACAGATACGCAGTATTTT.

At least ten counts were recorded for this clonotype. The chain links TRBV11-2 to TRBJ2-1; TRBD2 matches at 8 bases. CDR1 is SGHAT and CDR2 is FQNNGV in the germline V gene. The CDR3 sequence is 19 residues long. The junction had 13 bases not matched to a gene; V was cut back by 3 bases and J by 0 bases. For the CDR3, the DNA is TGTGCCAGCAGCTTGAGGGGCCTAGCGGGTCCAAGCTCCTACAATGAGCAGTTCTTC. This translates into CASSLRGLAGPSSYNEQFF.

This clonotype was observed a few times. This rearrangement joins TRBV28 to TRBJ2-2; TRBD1 matches at 9 bases. Looked up from germline, CDR1 is MDHEN and CDR2 is SYDVKM. Unmatched junction bases numbered 11, after V lost 6 bases and J lost 0 bases. The CDR3 runs to 18 residues. The CDR3 spells CASRHGTGPHANTGELFF. CDR3 bases: TGTGCCAGCAGACACGGGACAGGGCCACATGCGAACACCGGGGAGCTGTTTTTT.

This chain joins TRBV4-2 and TRBJ1-5; D call uncertain. CDR3 size: 15 residues. The V gene lost 0 bases and the J gene lost 3 bases, with 9 bases spanning the gap. CDR1 is LGHNA and CDR2 is YNFKEQ in the germline V gene. DNA for the CDR3: TGTGCCAGCAGCCAAGAACGAGGAAACAATCAGCCCCAGCATTTT. Translation gives CASSQERGNNQPQHF.

This clonotype was found many times. V gene TRBV5-1 combines with J gene TRBJ1-6; the match to TRBD1 covers 7 bases. CDR1 is SGHRS and CDR2 is YFSETQ in the germline V gene. This CDR3 has 16 residues. Trimming removed 4 bases from V and 0 bases from J; junction bases left unmatched: 4. CDR3 coding DNA: TGCGCCAGCAGCCCGACAGGGAGCTCCTATAATTCACCCCTCCACTTT. Translating gives CASSPTGSSYNSPLHF.

This clonotype was recorded many times. The chain joins TRBV20-1 to TRBJ1-4; the D gene is possibly TRBD1 (5 bases). This CDR3 has 13 residues. Deletions cut 3 bases from V and 7 bases from J, with 12 bases between. The germline V gene has CDR1 DFQATT and CDR2 SNEGSKA (reference sequence). CDR3 in amino acids: CSARPGTVEKLFF. CDR3 nucleotide sequence: TGCAGTGCTAGGCCAGGGACGGTTGAAAAACTGTTTTTT.

This clonotype appeared many times. The J gene is TRBJ2-3, the V gene TRBV5-6, with a weak D call TRBD2 (7 bases). Germline CDR1 reads SGHDT; CDR2 reads YYEEEE. The CDR3 runs 15 residues. Trimming stripped 2 bases from V and 3 bases from J, with 13 bases between. CDR3 bases: TGTGCCAGCAGCTTCGACAGGCGGGGGACAGATACGCAGTATTTT. It encodes CASSFDRRGTDTQYF. The variable domain in full, with the rest retrieved from reference TRBV5-6 and TRBJ2-3, is DAGVTQSPTHLIKTRGQQVTLRCSPKSGHDTVSWYQQALGQGPQFIFQYYEEEERQRGNFPDRFSGHQFPNYSSELNVNALLLGDSALYLCASSFDRRGTDTQYFGPGTRLTVL.

V is TRBV7-9 and J is TRBJ1-2; D is perhaps TRBD1 (5 bases). Germline values: CDR1 SEHNR, CDR2 FQNEAQ (reference sequence). The CDR3 consists of 15 residues. Trimming stripped 1 base from V and 2 bases from J, with 11 bases between. CDR3 loop: CASSLERGGNYGYTF. The CDR3, as DNA: TGTGCCAGCAGCTTAGAAAGGGGAGGAAACTATGGCTACACCTTC. The whole variable domain, filled in from reference TRBV7-9 and TRBJ1-2, reads DTGVSQNPRHKITKRGQNVTFRCDPISEHNRLYWYRQTLGQGPEFLTYFQNEAQLEKSRLLSDRFSAERPKGSFSTLEIQRTEQGDSAMYLCASSLERGGNYGYTFGSGTRLTVV.

The gene calls are TRBV6-5 and TRBJ1-6; maybe TRBD1 (5 bases). The CDR3 length is 14 residues. V was shortened by 0 bases and J by 10 bases, with 10 bases between the two germline ends. Germline V CDR1 and CDR2: MNHEY, SVGAGI. CDR3 region: CASSYSAWDSPLHF. CDR3 in DNA: TGTGCCAGCAGTTACTCGGCCTGGGACTCACCCCTCCACTTT.

With regard to this clonotype: A junction end diverges from the germline sequence, so it may reflect a read error. The chain carries TRBV3-1 and TRBJ2-3; 14 bases match TRBD2. Germline CDR1 LGHDT, CDR2 YNNKEL (reference sequence). The CDR3 has 18 residues. CDR3 sequence reads: CTSSINLGLAGATDTQYF. CDR3 nucleotide sequence: TGTACCAGCAGTATAAACCTGGGACTAGCGGGGGCCACAGATACGCAGTATTTT.

This clonotype appeared many times. The chain uses TRBV9 and TRBJ1-4, with a possible D match to TRBD1 (6 bases). The CDR3 has 14 amino acids. The germline V and J ends were trimmed by 4 bases and 6 bases, with 13 bases remaining between them. CDR1 is SGDLS, CDR2 YYNGEE, per germline. DNA for the CDR3: TGTGCCAGCAGCATCAGGGGAATGGATGAAAAACTGTTTTTT. Encoded protein: CASSIRGMDEKLFF. Variable domain in full (rest from reference TRBV9 and TRBJ1-4): DSGVTQTPKHLITATGQRVTLRCSPRSGDLSVYWYQQSLDQGLQFLIQYYNGEERAKGNILERFSAQQFPDLHSELNLSSLELGDSALYFCASSIRGMDEKLFFGSGTQLSVL.

This clonotype was seen only a few times. The chain joins TRBV7-2 to TRBJ2-5; D is possibly TRBD1 (6 bases). Trimming took 5 bases from V and 5 from J, leaving 9 bases between them. Germline assignment: CDR1 SGHTA and CDR2 FQGNSA. This CDR3 comprises 12 residues. The CDR3 region has the DNA TGTGCCAGCAGCCGACAGGATGAGACCCAGTACTTC. It specifies CASSRQDETQYF.

The chain links TRBV5-5 to TRBJ2-2; D call uncertain. CDR3 length: 16 amino acids. Germline V gene sequence: CDR1 SGHKS, CDR2 YYEKEE (reference sequence). Between the trimmed V and J ends, which lost 0 bases and 1 base, there was a span of 10 bases. CDR3 sequence: CASSLALRLNTGELFF. Written as DNA, the CDR3 is TGTGCCAGCAGCTTGGCCCTCAGGCTGAACACCGGGGAGCTGTTTTTT.

V is TRBV2 and J is TRBJ2-7, with D tentatively TRBD1 (5 bases). This CDR3 contains 14 residues. The V end was cut by 2 bases, the J end by 3 bases, with 11 bases between. The germline gives CDR1 SNHLY, CDR2 FYNNEI. CDR3 in amino acids: CASSEQGFGYEQYF. The CDR3, as DNA: TGTGCCAGCAGTGAACAGGGTTTTGGCTACGAGCAGTACTTC.

In this sample, this clonotype turned up many times. This chain links TRBV5-1 with TRBJ1-1, with D possibly matching TRBD1 (5 bases). CDR1 SGHRS and CDR2 YFSETQ come from the germline V gene. The CDR3 covers 13 residues. Between the trimmed V and J ends, which lost 1 base and 5 bases, there was a span of 9 bases. CDR3 DNA: TGCGCCAGCAGCTTGAGGGGAGGGACTGAAGCTTTCTTT. Its protein product is CASSLRGGTEAFF.

This clonotype was seen ten or more times. This rearrangement joins TRBV5-1 to TRBJ2-2, with D perhaps given as TRBD1 or TRBD2 (5 bases each). The CDR3 is 15 residues long. Germline CDR1 SGHRS, CDR2 YFSETQ. Trimming stripped 6 bases from V and 2 bases from J, with 14 bases between. In DNA form, the CDR3 reads TGCGCCAGCAAATCCGGGACCAGCAACACCGGGGAGCTGTTTTTT. Amino acid sequence: CASKSGTSNTGELFF.

This clonotype was observed a handful of times. The rearrangement links TRBV20-1 to TRBJ1-4; 8 nucleotides line up with TRBD1. Germline CDR1 DFQATT, CDR2 SNEGSKA (reference sequence). Losses at the gene ends were 3 bases for V and 8 bases for J; bases not matched to a gene: 2. This CDR3 has 12 amino acids. The chain's CDR3 is CSASRQGEKLFF. CDR3 coding DNA: TGCAGTGCTAGTCGACAGGGGGAAAAACTGTTTTTT.

This clonotype appeared a few times. The chain has TRBV18 and TRBJ2-7, with 7 bases fitting TRBD2. After removal of 4 bases from V and 5 bases from J, the junction contained 11 bases not matched to a gene. From germline, CDR1 is KGHSH and CDR2 LQKENI. CDR3 size: 15 residues. The CDR3 spells CASSQAGTALDEQYV. DNA of the CDR3: TGTGCCAGCTCACAAGCGGGAACAGCCCTTGACGAGCAGTACGTC.

This clonotype was observed many times. The chain combines TRBV5-1 with TRBJ2-3; the D is unclear. Germline loops: CDR1 SGHRS, CDR2 YFSETQ. This CDR3 has 16 amino acids. The V gene lost 0 bases and the J gene lost 1 base, with 12 bases spanning the gap. The CDR3 DNA reads as TGCGCCAGCAGCTTGGCCCTTCTATCGGGCACAGATACGCAGTATTTT. Its protein product is CASSLALLSGTDTQYF.

The genes are TRBV5-5 and TRBJ1-1; D is undetermined. Trimming pared 4 bases from V and 4 bases from J, leaving 11 bases between. In germline, CDR1 is SGHKS, CDR2 YYEKEE (reference sequence). The CDR3 is made up of 13 amino acids. The CDR3 here is CASSPRVLTEAFF. The CDR3 DNA follows: TGTGCCAGCAGCCCGAGGGTACTCACTGAAGCTTTCTTT. Looking up the rest from reference TRBV5-5 and TRBJ1-1 gives the full variable domain: DAGVTQSPTHLIKTRGQQVTLRCSPISGHKSVSWYQQVLGQGPQFIFQYYEKEERGRGNFPDRFSARQFPNYSSELNVNALLLGDSALYLCASSPRVLTEAFFGQGTRLTVV.

This clonotype has at least ten counts. The gene calls are TRBV12-3 or TRBV12-4 and TRBJ2-4; perhaps TRBD1 as D (6 bases). The V gene lost 2 bases and the J gene lost 9 bases, with 14 bases spanning the gap. This CDR3 spans 14 amino acids. The CDR3 bases are TGTGCCAGCAGTTTAAGGGGGTGGGTTGGCATTCAGTACTTC. Protein product: CASSLRGWVGIQYF.